These 22 T cell receptor beta chains were all obtained from the same sample, sequenced in a study of OX40 agonist ivuxolimab in advanced cancers. TCRdb keeps only in-frame clones here, not all; method: immunoSEQ multiplex PCR. The sample includes 76,000 or so clones, 65% to 90% seen only once; the top ten take less than 0.8%. The source was CD4+ or CD8+ T cells sorted from blood, collected in a trial of the OX40 agonist ivuxolimab. Receptors were obtained from an adult with an advanced solid tumor such as melanoma, head and neck, liver or kidney cancer.

As to this clone: Other DNA variants within this sample encode the same CDR3. The chain joins TRBV12-5 to TRBJ2-3, with D perhaps given as TRBD1 or TRBD2 (5 bases each). The germline V gene has CDR1 LGHNT and CDR2 FRNRAP. Trimming cost V 2 bases and J 3 bases, with 12 bases left between them. This CDR3 spans 15 amino acids. CDR3 sequence reads: CASGLRSGGTDTQYF. The CDR3 region has the DNA TGTGCTAGTGGTTTGCGGAGTGGGGGAACAGATACGCAGTATTTT. Drawing the rest from reference TRBV12-5 and TRBJ2-3, the complete variable domain is DARVTQTPRHKVTEMGQEVTMRCQPILGHNTVFWYRQTMMQGLELLAYFRNRAPLDDSGMPKDRFSAEMPDATLATLKIQPSEPRDSAVYFCASGLRSGGTDTQYFGPGTRLTVL.

The J gene is TRBJ2-6, the V gene TRBV5-1, with unresolved D. V gave up 2 bases and J gave up 0 bases, with 6 bases separating them. Germline V lookup: CDR1 SGHRS, CDR2 YFSETQ. CDR3 length: 15 amino acids. The chain's CDR3 is CASSFSGSGANVLTF. The CDR3 DNA sequence: TGCGCCAGCAGCTTTTCAGGCTCTGGGGCCAACGTCCTGACTTTC. Drawing the rest from reference TRBV5-1 and TRBJ2-6, the complete variable domain is KAGVTQTPRYLIKTRGQQVTLSCSPISGHRSVSWYQQTPGQGLQFLFEYFSETQRNKGNFPGRFSGRQFSNSRSEMNVSTLELGDSALYLCASSFSGSGANVLTFGAGSRLTVL.

V usage is TRBV27 and J usage is TRBJ2-1; 9 bases agree with TRBD1. Trimming removed 4 bases from V and 8 bases from J; junction bases left unmatched: 9. The CDR3 is 15 amino acids. Germline V gene sequence: CDR1 MNHEY, CDR2 SMNVEV (reference sequence). This CDR3 reads CASSSRDRVHDEQFF. The CDR3 DNA follows: TGTGCCAGCAGTTCCCGGGACAGGGTTCATGATGAGCAGTTCTTC.

CDR3: CASSARTGANSPLHF. The CDR3, as DNA: TGTGCCAGCAGTGCCCGGACAGGGGCTAATTCACCCCTCCACTTT. The chain has TRBV6-1 and TRBJ1-6; 9 bases fit TRBD1. V lost 4 bases and J lost 6; bases outside the gene matches: 4. This CDR3 region has 15 residues. The germline V gene encodes CDR1 MNHNS and CDR2 SASEGT.

The chain combines TRBV5-1 with TRBJ2-7; D is possibly TRBD1 (6 bases). The CDR3 runs to 14 residues. Per the germline V gene, CDR1 is SGHRS and CDR2 is YFSETQ. Trimming stripped 4 bases from V and 6 bases from J, with 17 bases between. In nucleotides, the CDR3 is TGCGCCAGCAGCGCCACAGGGTCCCAGGGCGAGCAGTACTTC. Translated, it gives CASSATGSQGEQYF.

The chain joins TRBV2 to TRBJ1-1; D may be TRBD1 (5 bases). Germline CDR1 is SNHLY and CDR2 is FYNNEI. The CDR3 runs 16 residues. V lost 5 bases and J lost 1, with 17 bases in between. Here the CDR3 reads CASSSPPGTRNTEAFF. In DNA form, the CDR3 reads TGTGCCAGCAGTTCTCCCCCCGGGACTCGGAACACTGAAGCTTTCTTT.

The J gene is TRBJ2-3, the V gene TRBV4-3; 9 bases match TRBD2. The germline V gene has CDR1 LGHNA and CDR2 YSLEER. The CDR3 spans 15 residues. V trimming: 3 bases; J trimming: 1 base; junction bases outside the gene matches: 2. CDR3 bases: TGCGCCAGCAGCCACTTAGCGGGGGGCACAGATACGCAGTATTTT. This codes for CASSHLAGGTDTQYF.

The V gene is TRBV10-2, the J gene TRBJ1-3; D call uncertain. The CDR3 loop spans 15 amino acids. V gave up 4 bases and J gave up 2 bases, with 12 bases separating them. Per the germline V gene, CDR1 is WSHSY and CDR2 is SAAADI. The DNA of the CDR3 is TGCGCCAGCAGTGTCGAGGCGGGTGCTGGAAACACCATATATTTT. Its translation is CASSVEAGAGNTIYF.

The V and J genes are TRBV21-1 and TRBJ2-5. TRBV21-1 is annotated as a pseudogene. The CDR3 length is 14 residues. The CDR3 here is CASSKADRVETQYF. CDR3 DNA: TGTGCCAGCAGCAAAGCCGATAGGGTGGAGACCCAGTACTTC.

The chain is built from TRBV18 and TRBJ2-7, with 7 bases identical to TRBD1. The germline V gene encodes CDR1 KGHSH and CDR2 LQKENI. The CDR3 sequence is 14 residues long. V gave up 4 bases and J gave up 3 bases; unmatched junction bases: 6. CDR3 loop: CASSLSRDSYEQYF. The CDR3 DNA follows: TGTGCCAGCTCACTCTCCCGGGACAGCTACGAGCAGTACTTC. The full variable domain, its missing parts supplied by reference TRBV18 and TRBJ2-7, is NAGVMQNPRHLVRRRGQEARLRCSPMKGHSHVYWYRQLPEEGLKFMVYLQKENIIDESGMPKERFSAEFPKEGPSILRIQQVVRGDSAAYFCASSLSRDSYEQYFGPGTRLTVT.

The genes are TRBV5-4 and TRBJ2-1; no definite D call. The CDR3 is 14 residues long. Germline lookup yields CDR1 SGHNT and CDR2 YYREEE (reference sequence). V shed 5 bases and J shed 1 base, with 10 bases lying between them. The CDR3 DNA is TGTGCCAGCAGTCCCTCTTCTTCCTACAATGAGCAGTTCTTC. The encoded protein is CASSPSSSYNEQFF.

This clone was counted once. V gene TRBV2 combines with J gene TRBJ2-7; 9 bases align to TRBD2. Trimming removed 0 bases from V and 8 bases from J; junction bases left unmatched: 8. This CDR3 contains 15 residues. Germline values: CDR1 SNHLY, CDR2 FYNNEI. The CDR3 nucleotides read TGTGCCAGCAGTGAAGCGGGTAGCGGGGGTTGGAAGCAGTACTTC. This gives the protein CASSEAGSGGWKQYF.

This sequence joins TRBV7-8 and TRBJ1-5; 9 positions agree with TRBD1. The CDR3 has 15 residues. Germline CDR1 and CDR2: SGHVS and FQNEAQ. V lost 2 bases, J lost 7 bases, and 6 bases stayed unmatched. For the CDR3, the DNA is TGTGCCAGCAGCTTAACAGGGGGCCCTAGACAGCCCCAGCATTTT. It specifies CASSLTGGPRQPQHF.

CDR3 amino acids: CASSLTSGTSTDTQYF. The CDR3 DNA follows: TGTGCCAGCAGCTTAACTAGCGGGACTAGCACAGATACGCAGTATTTT. This rearrangement joins TRBV7-6 to TRBJ2-3, with 10 bases aligning to TRBD2. J lost 0 bases, V lost 2 bases, and 2 bases had no gene match. Germline V gene data show CDR1 as SGHVS and CDR2 as FNYEAQ. The CDR3 loop spans 16 amino acids.

V gene TRBV18 combines with J gene TRBJ1-5; D possibly corresponds to TRBD1 (5 bases). The CDR3 totals 18 residues. Trimming took off 0 bases at V and 0 bases at J, with 15 bases between the two ends. Germline CDR1 KGHSH, CDR2 LQKENI. CDR3 loop: CASSPPNSGLGSNQPQHF. DNA for the CDR3: TGTGCCAGCTCACCACCTAATTCGGGGCTTGGTAGCAATCAGCCCCAGCATTTT.

This clone showed up just once. The chain carries TRBV5-6 and TRBJ2-5; weak D call: TRBD1 (6 bases). CDR1 and CDR2 from the germline V gene are SGHDT and YYEEEE. This CDR3 is 14 amino acids long. Trimming shortened V by 0 bases and J by 5 bases, and 11 bases separated the two germline ends. Here the CDR3 reads CASSLEQRGETQYF. The CDR3 DNA follows: TGTGCCAGCAGCTTGGAACAGAGGGGGGAGACCCAGTACTTC.

The rearrangement joins TRBV7-8 to TRBJ2-7, with a weak D call TRBD2 (7 bases). There are 15 residues in the CDR3. Trimming stripped 3 bases from V and 1 base from J, with 13 bases between. The germline gives CDR1 SGHVS, CDR2 FQNEAQ. DNA of the CDR3: TGTGCCAGCAGCTTCCGTGGGGGGGCTTCCTACGAGCAGTACTTC. The encoded protein is CASSFRGGASYEQYF.

V gene TRBV19 combines with J gene TRBJ2-7; D call uncertain. Germline V gene lookup returns CDR1 LNHDA and CDR2 SQIVND (reference sequence). Trimming took off 5 bases at V and 3 bases at J, with 5 bases between the two ends. This CDR3 is 11 amino acids long. The chain's CDR3 is CASSPHYEQYF. The CDR3 coding sequence is TGTGCCAGTAGTCCACACTACGAGCAGTACTTC.

This sequence joins TRBV7-9 and TRBJ1-4, with D perhaps TRBD1 (6 bases). V shed 4 bases and J shed 0 bases, with 9 bases lying between them. Germline values: CDR1 SEHNR, CDR2 FQNEAQ (reference sequence). CDR3 length: 15 amino acids. CDR3 bases: TGTGCCAGCAGCTCCGGGACAACAACTAATGAAAAACTGTTTTTT. As protein: CASSSGTTTNEKLFF.

About this clone itself: A read error may produce the germline difference seen at one junction end. V gene TRBV7-7 combines with J gene TRBJ2-2, with D tentatively TRBD1 (6 bases). The CDR3 has 14 residues. Germline CDR1 and CDR2: SSHAT and FNYEAQ (reference sequence). Here the CDR3 DNA reads TGTGCTAGCAGCTTACAGGGTCGCACCGGGGAGCTGTTTTTT. Translated, it gives CASSLQGRTGELFF.

The CDR3 loop reads CASASWGLAGGGETQYF. DNA for the CDR3: TGTGCCAGCGCCTCCTGGGGACTAGCGGGGGGTGGGGAGACCCAGTACTTC. This sequence joins TRBV27 and TRBJ2-5, with 15 positions matching TRBD2. Germline assignment: CDR1 MNHEY and CDR2 SMNVEV (reference sequence). The CDR3 runs to 17 residues. Germline trimming cut 8 bases from V and 5 bases from J; bases unmatched to any gene: 12.

In this sample, this clone turned up once. The chain couples TRBV11-2 to TRBJ1-2; D is uncertain. V dropped 5 bases and J dropped 3 bases, with 10 bases sitting between them. This CDR3 region has 13 residues. Germline-derived CDR1 and CDR2 are SGHAT and FQNNGV. CDR3 protein: CASSQVNDYGYTF. DNA for the CDR3: TGTGCCAGCAGCCAAGTAAACGACTATGGCTACACCTTC.